A single sample gave rise to the 19 T cell receptor beta chains below, sequenced in a study of T cell responses to AZD1222 COVID-19 vaccine. Sequencing was performed with immunoSEQ multiplex PCR; in TCRdb, only in-frame clones are kept and a portion is missing. The table includes some 150,000 clones, around 91% detected once. Material: peripheral blood, obtained on day 0 of AZD1222 vaccination. These receptors were taken from an adult in good health.

This clone was picked up one time. V and J are TRBV5-5 and TRBJ1-4, with unresolved D. With 1 base removed from V and 3 bases from J, the gap between germline ends came to 10 bases. From germline, CDR1 is SGHKS and CDR2 YYEKEE (reference sequence). CDR3 length equals 15 residues. The CDR3 coding sequence is TGTGCCAGCAGCTTGTACGGGCCCCCTAATGAAAAACTGTTTTTT. Residues: CASSLYGPPNEKLFF.

V gene TRBV3-1 (or the pseudogene TRBV3-2) combines with J gene TRBJ1-4; TRBD1 aligns across 9 bases. V lost 1 base, J lost 8 bases, and 5 bases stayed unmatched. This CDR3 region has 15 residues. Germline V lookup: CDR1 LGHDT, CDR2 YNNKEL (reference sequence). Here the CDR3 reads CASSQGRDREEKLFF. For the CDR3, the DNA is TGTGCCAGCAGCCAAGGACGGGACAGGGAAGAAAAACTGTTTTTT.

The chain links TRBV5-8 to TRBJ1-1; 7 nucleotides line up with TRBD1. CDR1 and CDR2 (germline): SGHTS, YDEGEE. V shed 7 bases and J 6 bases; nucleotides not matched to a gene: 12. The CDR3 extends over 14 amino acids. This chain's CDR3 is CASERGQFNPEAFF. The CDR3 DNA sequence: TGTGCCAGCGAGCGGGGACAGTTCAATCCTGAAGCTTTCTTT.

The J gene is TRBJ1-6, the V gene TRBV4-1; 7 bases line up with TRBD1. This CDR3 has 16 amino acids. CDR1 is MGHRA, CDR2 YSYEKL, per germline. The junction had 9 bases not matched to a gene; V was cut back by 6 bases and J by 4 bases. The CDR3 sequence: CASRVRDSLYNSPLHF. The CDR3 nucleotides are TGCGCCAGCAGGGTCCGGGACAGTTTATATAATTCACCCCTCCACTTT.

The V and J genes are TRBV9 and TRBJ2-7; 7 positions agree with TRBD2. The CDR3 extends over 14 amino acids. Germline CDR1 reads SGDLS; CDR2 reads YYNGEE. Losses at the gene ends were 4 bases for V and 6 bases for J; bases not matched to a gene: 10. Here the CDR3 reads CASSPSGGRAEQYF. The CDR3 nucleotides read TGTGCCAGCAGCCCATCGGGGGGTAGGGCCGAGCAGTACTTC.

The V call is TRBV10-3, the J call TRBJ2-5; D is undetermined. The CDR3 is 15 residues long. Trimming removed 3 bases from V and 5 bases from J, with 16 bases in between. Germline CDR1 ENHRY, CDR2 SYGVKD. Here the CDR3 DNA reads TGTGCCATCAGTGACTTAGTGGGATTGTTGGAGACCCAGTACTTC. Protein sequence: CAISDLVGLLETQYF.

The rearrangement joins TRBV19 to TRBJ1-1; D unclear. This CDR3 is 13 amino acids long. The germline V and J ends were trimmed by 6 bases and 0 bases, with 8 bases remaining between them. The germline CDR1 and CDR2 sequences are LNHDA and SQIVND (reference sequence). The CDR3 nucleotides are TGTGCCAGTAGCCCATCAGTGAACACTGAAGCTTTCTTT. It yields the protein CASSPSVNTEAFF.

The chain is built from TRBV4-1 and TRBJ2-1, with 7 bases lining up with TRBD2. Per the germline V gene, CDR1 is MGHRA and CDR2 is YSYEKL. CDR3 length: 16 amino acids. Losses at the gene ends were 8 bases for V and 4 bases for J; bases not matched to a gene: 14. CDR3 sequence (DNA): TGCGCCAGCCAGGGATGGTCTAGCGGCTATTACAATGAGCAGTTCTTC. It is translated as CASQGWSSGYYNEQFF.

CDR3 DNA sequence: TGCAGTGCTAGTCGGTCTGACAGGGCCTCCTACGAGCAGTACTTC. It yields the protein CSASRSDRASYEQYF. The chain has TRBV20-1 and TRBJ2-7; TRBD1 matches 7 bases. The CDR3 runs 15 residues. The germline CDR1 and CDR2 sequences are DFQATT and SNEGSKA (reference sequence). The V gene end was trimmed by 3 bases and the J gene end by 0 bases; junction bases not matched to a gene: 8.

The rearrangement links TRBV9 to TRBJ1-2, with a possible D match to TRBD1 (5 bases). V was pared by 0 bases and J by 2 bases, with 14 bases between. The CDR3 has 16 amino acids. Looked up from germline, CDR1 is SGDLS and CDR2 is YYNGEE. CDR3 sequence: CASSVGAGLANYGYTF. In nucleotides, the CDR3 is TGTGCCAGCAGCGTAGGAGCGGGACTCGCGAACTATGGCTACACCTTC.

The V and J genes are TRBV28 and TRBJ1-6; D remains ambiguous. With 2 bases removed from V and 13 bases from J, the gap between germline ends came to 9 bases. Germline V gene sequence: CDR1 MDHEN, CDR2 SYDVKM. There are 12 residues in the CDR3. The CDR3 coding sequence is TGTGCCAGCAGTTTAAAACCTCGTCCCCTCCACTTT. Translated, it gives CASSLKPRPLHF. Drawing the rest from reference TRBV28 and TRBJ1-6, the complete variable domain is DVKVTQSSRYLVKRTGEKVFLECVQDMDHENMFWYRQDPGLGLRLIYFSYDVKMKEKGDIPEGYSVSREKKERFSLILESASTNQTSMYLCASSLKPRPLHFGNGTRLTVT.

The chain uses TRBV27 and TRBJ1-1; no reliable D call. Trimming cost V 6 bases and J 3 bases, with 14 bases left between them. Germline loops: CDR1 MNHEY, CDR2 SMNVEV (reference sequence). This CDR3 is 14 amino acids long. Here the CDR3 DNA reads TGTGCCAGCAGCACAGCGGATGGGGACACTGAAGCTTTCTTT. It is translated as CASSTADGDTEAFF.

This rearrangement joins TRBV20-1 to TRBJ2-7; D is undetermined. The CDR3 consists of 13 residues. The V gene's germline CDR1 is DFQATT and CDR2 SNEGSKA (reference sequence). Trimming removed 3 bases from V and 7 bases from J, with 16 bases in between. DNA for the CDR3: TGCAGTGCTAGTCGACGCTACCCTGGGGAGCAGTACTTC. Its translation: CSASRRYPGEQYF.

CDR3 sequence (DNA): TGTGCCAGCAGCGTAGTGGGCAGCTTTTCCTACGAGCAGTACTTC. Protein product: CASSVVGSFSYEQYF. The V and J genes are TRBV9 and TRBJ2-7; D gene uncertain. Germline V gives CDR1 SGDLS, CDR2 YYNGEE. Trimming pared 0 bases from V and 1 base from J, leaving 11 bases between. This CDR3 contains 15 residues. Using reference TRBV9 and TRBJ2-7 for the parts outside the CDR3, the full variable domain is DSGVTQTPKHLITATGQRVTLRCSPRSGDLSVYWYQQSLDQGLQFLIQYYNGEERAKGNILERFSAQQFPDLHSELNLSSLELGDSALYFCASSVVGSFSYEQYFGPGTRLTVT.

The chain carries TRBV18 and TRBJ1-1; D unresolved. Germline V gene lookup returns CDR1 KGHSH and CDR2 LQKENI. The CDR3 runs 13 residues. V dropped 2 bases and J dropped 1 base, with 5 bases sitting between them. This CDR3 is CASSPGRNTEAFF. CDR3 DNA: TGTGCCAGCTCACCAGGGAGGAACACTGAAGCTTTCTTT.

The chain has TRBV6-5 and TRBJ1-3; 9 bases align to TRBD1. The CDR3 is 15 residues long. Germline trimming cut 6 bases from V and 4 bases from J; bases unmatched to any gene: 7. Per the germline V gene, CDR1 is MNHEY and CDR2 is SVGAGI. CDR3 nucleotide sequence: TGTGCCAGCAGCAGGGACAGGGAGAGGGGAAACACCATATATTTT. Translation gives CASSRDRERGNTIYF.

This rearrangement joins TRBV18 to TRBJ2-5, with 7 bases fitting TRBD2. The CDR3 covers 15 residues. CDR1 is KGHSH, CDR2 LQKENI, per germline. Trimming took 3 bases from V and 1 from J; bases not matched to a gene: 5. The CDR3 coding sequence is TGTGCCAGCTCACCTGTTGGGACTACCCAAGAGACCCAGTACTTC. Translated: CASSPVGTTQETQYF. Full variable domain (rest looked up from reference TRBV18 and TRBJ2-5): NAGVMQNPRHLVRRRGQEARLRCSPMKGHSHVYWYRQLPEEGLKFMVYLQKENIIDESGMPKERFSAEFPKEGPSILRIQQVVRGDSAAYFCASSPVGTTQETQYFGPGTRLLVL.

The rearrangement links TRBV7-2 to TRBJ1-5; D gene uncertain. The ends were cut back, 9 bases at V and 6 bases at J, with 15 bases in the middle. This CDR3 has 13 amino acids. CDR1 and CDR2 (germline): SGHTA, FQGNSA. The CDR3 reads CASSLLGSQPQHF. DNA of the CDR3: TGTGCCAGTTCACTACTGGGGAGTCAGCCCCAGCATTTT.

The rearrangement links TRBV3-1 (or the pseudogene TRBV3-2) to TRBJ1-2; D might be TRBD1 (6 bases). CDR1 LGHDT and CDR2 YNNKEL come from the germline V gene (reference sequence). V lost 7 bases, J lost 1 base, and 16 bases lay in between. The CDR3 totals 15 residues. CDR3 nucleotide sequence: TGTGCCAGCACCGATACAGGGATTAATAACTATGGCTACACCTTC. Its translation: CASTDTGINNYGYTF.